The 18 T cell receptor beta chains below all came from one sample that was sequenced in a study of T-cell reconstitution after alpha-beta-depleted transplantation in children. For TCRbeta, the library was prepared with unique molecular identifiers. In TCRdb, the PCR reads were re-called with MiXCR into one record per CDR3 protein. The sample consists of a few hundred thousand distinct CDR3 sequences, 15% to 20% of them appearing once. The source was PBMCs, mostly from graft donor cells, collected 360 days after TCRalphabeta/CD19-depleted stem cell transplant. These receptors all stem from a boy in the first two years of life who had a stem cell transplant for Wiskott-Aldrich syndrome, so the T cells may come from the graft donor.

This clonotype was seen a few times. The chain has TRBV6-2 or TRBV6-3 and TRBJ2-1; D is perhaps TRBD2 (5 bases). CDR3 length: 14 residues. Looked up from germline, CDR1 is MNHEY and CDR2 is SVGEGT. Trimming shortened V by 3 bases and J by 3 bases, and 9 bases separated the two germline ends. The CDR3 DNA is TGTGCCAGCAGTTATCGCGGGTTCTACAATGAGCAGTTCTTC. Translated: CASSYRGFYNEQFF.

The V gene is TRBV7-8, the J gene TRBJ2-7; no reliable D call. In germline, CDR1 is SGHVS, CDR2 FQNEAQ. The ends were cut back, 2 bases at V and 2 bases at J, with 13 bases in the middle. The CDR3 has 15 amino acids. CDR3 in amino acids: CASSLIWDPTYEQYF. The DNA of the CDR3 is TGTGCCAGCAGCTTAATCTGGGATCCGACCTACGAGCAGTACTTC.

The chain uses TRBV6-5 and TRBJ2-3, with 12 bases lining up with TRBD2. The germline V gene encodes CDR1 MNHEY and CDR2 SVGAGI. CDR3 size: 18 residues. V trimming: 2 bases; J trimming: 5 bases; junction bases outside the gene matches: 11. The CDR3 nucleotides read TGTGCCAGCAGTTACCCCCAACGACTAGCGGGGGCCCTAGATACGCAGTATTTT. It translates to CASSYPQRLAGALDTQYF.

The sample holds a few counts of this clonotype. V is TRBV4-1 and J is TRBJ1-6; 9 bases map to TRBD1. This CDR3 region has 17 residues. CDR1 is MGHRA and CDR2 is YSYEKL in the germline V gene. V lost 2 bases, J lost 2 bases, and 4 bases stayed unmatched. CDR3 coding DNA: TGCGCCAGCAGCCAAAGGACAGGGGTGACCTATAATTCACCCCTCCACTTT. Protein: CASSQRTGVTYNSPLHF.

CDR3 loop: CASSQQAYNEQFF. The DNA of the CDR3 is TGTGCCAGCTCACAACAGGCTTACAATGAGCAGTTCTTC. This sequence joins TRBV18 and TRBJ2-1; weak D call: TRBD1 (5 bases). The CDR3 consists of 13 residues. V was shortened by 4 bases and J by 4 bases, with 8 bases between the two germline ends. CDR1 is KGHSH and CDR2 is LQKENI in the germline V gene.

The CDR3 protein is CATRQDIQLGEQYF. In DNA form, the CDR3 reads TGTGCCACCCGACAGGATATACAACTGGGCGAGCAGTACTTC. The V gene is TRBV15, the J gene TRBJ2-7; weak D call: TRBD1 (6 bases). There are 14 residues in the CDR3. V dropped 8 bases and J dropped 6 bases, with 20 bases sitting between them. Germline lookup yields CDR1 LNHNV and CDR2 YYDKDF (reference sequence).

The chain employs TRBV21-1 and TRBJ2-7; TRBD2, as called in the table, went unchecked against the DNA. TRBV21-1 is listed as a pseudogene. The CDR3 runs 15 residues. Written as DNA, the CDR3 is TGTGCCAGCAGCAAAGTGGAAGGGACTGACCACGAGCAGTACTTC. Its translation: CASSKVEGTDHEQYF.

In its sample, this clonotype was seen a few times. The V call is TRBV5-1, the J call TRBJ2-3, with TRBD2 matching 11 bases. Unmatched junction bases numbered 11, after V lost 5 bases and J lost 6 bases. The CDR3 is 16 residues long. CDR1 is SGHRS, CDR2 YFSETQ, per germline. The CDR3 sequence: CASSREGTSGGDTQYF. CDR3 nucleotide sequence: TGCGCCAGCAGTCGGGAAGGGACTAGCGGAGGGGATACGCAGTATTTT.

The chain links TRBV24-1 to TRBJ2-5; 7 bases match TRBD1. This CDR3 spans 15 amino acids. Germline trimming cut 0 bases from V and 4 bases from J; bases unmatched to any gene: 4. Germline V CDR1 and CDR2: KGHDR, SFDVKD. CDR3 bases: TGTGCCACCAGTGATTTGGACAGGGATCGAGAGACCCAGTACTTC. Translation gives CATSDLDRDRETQYF.

The sample holds a few counts of this clonotype. The gene calls are TRBV24-1 and TRBJ2-1, with a tentative D call TRBD2 (5 bases). Trimming pared 5 bases from V and 0 bases from J, leaving 16 bases between. This CDR3 is 17 amino acids long. Germline V lookup: CDR1 KGHDR, CDR2 SFDVKD. CDR3 coding DNA: TGTGCCACCAGTGCCCTGGGCGGGCGGAGCTCCTACAATGAGCAGTTCTTC. It is translated as CATSALGGRSSYNEQFF.

V usage is TRBV5-1 and J usage is TRBJ2-7; 8 nucleotides line up with TRBD1. This CDR3 is built from 16 residues. V gave up 0 bases and J gave up 0 bases; unmatched junction bases: 5. CDR1 is SGHRS, CDR2 YFSETQ, per germline. The DNA of the CDR3 is TGCGCCAGCAGCTTGGCGGGGACAGGTGTCTCCTACGAGCAGTACTTC. Protein sequence: CASSLAGTGVSYEQYF.

A few counts support this clonotype. The V and J genes are TRBV5-1 and TRBJ2-5; D gene uncertain. V gave up 0 bases and J gave up 2 bases, with 8 bases separating them. Germline V lookup: CDR1 SGHRS, CDR2 YFSETQ. The CDR3 is made up of 14 amino acids. The CDR3 DNA reads TGCGCCAGCAGCTTGGGGTGGGTTCAAGAGACCCAGTACTTC. Translated: CASSLGWVQETQYF.

This sequence joins TRBV3-1 and TRBJ2-1; TRBD1 matches at 9 bases. This CDR3 contains 16 residues. Germline V gene data show CDR1 as LGHDT and CDR2 as YNNKEL (reference sequence). V shed 6 bases and J 2 bases; nucleotides not matched to a gene: 8. Here the CDR3 reads CASSHHRGLAYNEQFF. The CDR3 nucleotides read TGTGCCAGCAGTCACCACAGGGGGCTCGCCTACAATGAGCAGTTCTTC.

The sample holds one count of this clonotype. V and J are TRBV12-3 or TRBV12-4 and TRBJ2-2; D is undetermined. Deletions cut 6 bases from V and 6 bases from J, with 11 bases between. The CDR3 has 13 residues. CDR3 loop: CASRVLRSGELFF. CDR3 nucleotides: TGTGCCAGCAGGGTGCTGCGTTCCGGGGAGCTGTTTTTT.

The rearrangement uses TRBV6-1 and TRBJ2-1; TRBD2 is a possible D gene (6 bases). This CDR3 is built from 15 residues. Germline CDR1 reads MNHNS; CDR2 reads SASEGT. The V gene lost 8 bases and the J gene lost 0 bases, with 14 bases spanning the gap. The CDR3 loop reads CASLSRLDSYNEQFF. CDR3 DNA: TGTGCCAGCCTCAGCCGACTAGACTCCTACAATGAGCAGTTCTTC.

The gene calls are TRBV29-1 and TRBJ1-2; TRBD1 aligns across 7 bases. Germline lookup yields CDR1 SQVTM and CDR2 ANQGSEA. CDR3 length equals 13 residues. J gave up 2 bases and V 7 bases, and 7 bases lay outside the gene matches. The CDR3 DNA sequence: TGCAGCGCCCTGACAGGGCCCAACTATGGCTACACCTTC. Its translation: CSALTGPNYGYTF.

This clonotype was detected a few times. The chain couples TRBV6-2 or TRBV6-3 to TRBJ2-5; 7 bases are shared with TRBD2. CDR3 length equals 14 residues. V lost 0 bases to trimming and J lost 4 bases; unmatched junction nucleotides: 2. Germline CDR1 reads MNHEY; CDR2 reads SVGEGT. CDR3 in amino acids: CASSYSPGGETQYF. The CDR3 DNA sequence: TGTGCCAGCAGTTACTCGCCGGGGGGAGAGACCCAGTACTTC.

This clonotype showed up just a few times. The chain combines TRBV28 with TRBJ1-4; D is unclear. In germline, CDR1 is MDHEN, CDR2 SYDVKM. The CDR3 extends over 11 amino acids. The V end was cut by 3 bases, the J end by 8 bases, with 4 bases between. The CDR3 coding sequence is TGTGCCAGCAGTTTTTACGAAAAACTGTTTTTT. Translated: CASSFYEKLFF.